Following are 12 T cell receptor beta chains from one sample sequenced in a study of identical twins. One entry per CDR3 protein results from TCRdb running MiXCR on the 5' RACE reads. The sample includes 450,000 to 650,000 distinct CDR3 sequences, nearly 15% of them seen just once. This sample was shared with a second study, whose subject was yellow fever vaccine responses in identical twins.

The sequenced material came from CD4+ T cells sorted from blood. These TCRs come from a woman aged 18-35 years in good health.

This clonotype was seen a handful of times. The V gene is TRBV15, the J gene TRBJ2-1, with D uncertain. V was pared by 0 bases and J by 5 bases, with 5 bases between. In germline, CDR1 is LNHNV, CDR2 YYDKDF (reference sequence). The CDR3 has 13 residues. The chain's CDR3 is CATSRDWDNEQFF. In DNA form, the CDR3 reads TGTGCCACCAGCAGAGATTGGGACAATGAGCAGTTCTTC.

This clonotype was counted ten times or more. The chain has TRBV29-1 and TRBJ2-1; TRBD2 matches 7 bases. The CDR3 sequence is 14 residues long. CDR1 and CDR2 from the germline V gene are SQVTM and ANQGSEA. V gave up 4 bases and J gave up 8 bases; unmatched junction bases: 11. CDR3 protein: CSVAPRGGWDEQFF. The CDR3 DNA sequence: TGCAGCGTTGCGCCTCGGGGAGGGTGGGATGAGCAGTTCTTC.

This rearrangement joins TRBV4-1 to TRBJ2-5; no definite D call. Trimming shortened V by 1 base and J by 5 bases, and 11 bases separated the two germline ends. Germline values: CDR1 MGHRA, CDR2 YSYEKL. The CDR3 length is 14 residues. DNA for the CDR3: TGCGCCAGCAGCCAAGCGGTGGGAACGGAGACCCAGTACTTC. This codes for CASSQAVGTETQYF.

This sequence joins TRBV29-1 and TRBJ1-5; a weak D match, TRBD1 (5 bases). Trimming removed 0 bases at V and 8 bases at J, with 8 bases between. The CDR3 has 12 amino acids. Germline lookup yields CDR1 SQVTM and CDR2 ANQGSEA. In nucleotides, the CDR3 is TGCAGCGTTGAAGATCCAGGGAAGCCCCAGCATTTT. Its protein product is CSVEDPGKPQHF.

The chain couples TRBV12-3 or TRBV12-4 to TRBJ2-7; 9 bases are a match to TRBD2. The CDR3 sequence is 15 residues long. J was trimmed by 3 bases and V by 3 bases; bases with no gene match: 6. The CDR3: CASSFDGTSYYEQYF. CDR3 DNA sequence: TGTGCCAGCAGTTTCGATGGGACTAGCTACTACGAGCAGTACTTC.

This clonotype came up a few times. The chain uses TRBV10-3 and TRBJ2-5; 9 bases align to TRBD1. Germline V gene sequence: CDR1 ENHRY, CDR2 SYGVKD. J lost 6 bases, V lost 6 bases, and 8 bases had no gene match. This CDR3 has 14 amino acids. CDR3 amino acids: CAISSTGGGKTQYF. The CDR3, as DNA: TGTGCCATCAGCTCAACAGGGGGCGGGAAGACCCAGTACTTC.

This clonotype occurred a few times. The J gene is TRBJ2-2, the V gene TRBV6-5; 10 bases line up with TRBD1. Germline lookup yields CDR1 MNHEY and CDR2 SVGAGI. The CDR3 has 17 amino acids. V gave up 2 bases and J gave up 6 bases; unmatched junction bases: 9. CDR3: CASSYGLTGGISGELFF. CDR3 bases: TGTGCCAGCAGTTACGGGTTGACAGGGGGCATCTCCGGGGAGCTGTTTTTT.

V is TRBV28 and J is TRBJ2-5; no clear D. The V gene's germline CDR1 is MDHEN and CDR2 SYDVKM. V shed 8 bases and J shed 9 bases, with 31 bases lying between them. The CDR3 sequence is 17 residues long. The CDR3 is CASSKAPWDRSSVPQYF. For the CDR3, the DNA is TGTGCCAGCTCCAAGGCCCCCTGGGATAGATCATCAGTACCCCAGTACTTC. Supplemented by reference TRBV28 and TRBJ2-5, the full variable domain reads DVKVTQSSRYLVKRTGEKVFLECVQDMDHENMFWYRQDPGLGLRLIYFSYDVKMKEKGDIPEGYSVSREKKERFSLILESASTNQTSMYLCASSKAPWDRSSVPQYFGPGTRLLVL.

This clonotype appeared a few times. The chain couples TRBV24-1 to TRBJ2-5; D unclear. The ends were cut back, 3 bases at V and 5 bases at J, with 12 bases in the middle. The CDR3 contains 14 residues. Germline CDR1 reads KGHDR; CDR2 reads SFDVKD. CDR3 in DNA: TGTGCCACCAGTGATCCCTTGAGTCGGGAGACCCAGTACTTC. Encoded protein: CATSDPLSRETQYF.

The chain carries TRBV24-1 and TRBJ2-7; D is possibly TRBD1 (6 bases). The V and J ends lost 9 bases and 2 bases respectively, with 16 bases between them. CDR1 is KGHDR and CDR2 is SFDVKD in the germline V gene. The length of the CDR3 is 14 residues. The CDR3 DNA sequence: TGTGCCACCCCAGGGGCTATCAGAACCTACGAGCAGTACTTC. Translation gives CATPGAIRTYEQYF.

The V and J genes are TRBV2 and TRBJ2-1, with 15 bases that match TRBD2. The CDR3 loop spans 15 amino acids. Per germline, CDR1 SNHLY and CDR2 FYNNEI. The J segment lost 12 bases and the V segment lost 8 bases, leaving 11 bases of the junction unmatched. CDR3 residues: CASQGLAGGVGVQFF. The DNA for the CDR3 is TGTGCCAGCCAGGGACTAGCGGGGGGCGTCGGCGTGCAGTTCTTC.

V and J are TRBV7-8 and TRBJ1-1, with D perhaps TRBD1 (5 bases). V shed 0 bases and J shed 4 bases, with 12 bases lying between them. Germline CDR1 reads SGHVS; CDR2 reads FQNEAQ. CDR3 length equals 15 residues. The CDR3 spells CASSLARGRTTEAFF. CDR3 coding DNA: TGTGCCAGCAGCTTAGCGCGGGGACGCACCACTGAAGCTTTCTTT.